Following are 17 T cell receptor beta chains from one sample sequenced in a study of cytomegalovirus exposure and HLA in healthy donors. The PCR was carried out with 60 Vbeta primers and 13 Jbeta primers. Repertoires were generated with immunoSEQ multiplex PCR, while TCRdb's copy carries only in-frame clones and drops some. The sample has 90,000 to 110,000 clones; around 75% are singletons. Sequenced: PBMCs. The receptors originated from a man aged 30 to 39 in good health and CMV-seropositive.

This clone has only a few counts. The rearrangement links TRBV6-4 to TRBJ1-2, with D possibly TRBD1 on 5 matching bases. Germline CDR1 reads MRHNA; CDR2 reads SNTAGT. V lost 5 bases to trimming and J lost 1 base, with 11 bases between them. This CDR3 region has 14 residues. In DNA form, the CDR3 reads TGTGCCAGCAGTCCAGGGTTCGGTAACTATGGCTACACCTTC. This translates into CASSPGFGNYGYTF.

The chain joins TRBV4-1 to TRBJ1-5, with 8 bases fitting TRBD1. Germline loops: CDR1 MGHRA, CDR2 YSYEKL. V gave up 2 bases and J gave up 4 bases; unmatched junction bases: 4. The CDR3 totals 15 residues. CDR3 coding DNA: TGCGCCAGCAGCCAACTGTACAGGGGGAATCAGCCCCAGCATTTT. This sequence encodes CASSQLYRGNQPQHF.

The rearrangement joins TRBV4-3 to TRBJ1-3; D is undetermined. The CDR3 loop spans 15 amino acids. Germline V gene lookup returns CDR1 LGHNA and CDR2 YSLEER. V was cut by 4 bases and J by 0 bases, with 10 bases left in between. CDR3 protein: CASSPGAGSGNTIYF. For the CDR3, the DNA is TGCGCCAGCAGCCCAGGCGCCGGCTCTGGAAACACCATATATTTT.

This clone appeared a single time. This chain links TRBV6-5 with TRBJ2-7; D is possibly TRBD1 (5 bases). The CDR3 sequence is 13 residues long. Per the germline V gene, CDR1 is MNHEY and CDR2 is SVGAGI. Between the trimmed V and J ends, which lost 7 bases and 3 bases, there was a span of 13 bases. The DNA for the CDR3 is TGTGCCAGCAAGTCAGGACAAGACTACGAGCAGTACTTC. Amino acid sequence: CASKSGQDYEQYF.

The CDR3 spells CASSQAPAGGYFGANVLTF. CDR3 nucleotide sequence: TGCGCCAGCAGCCAAGCCCCTGCAGGGGGCTATTTTGGGGCCAACGTCCTGACTTTC. V gene TRBV4-3 combines with J gene TRBJ2-6; 8 positions match TRBD1. Germline V gene data show CDR1 as LGHNA and CDR2 as YSLEER. The CDR3 length is 19 residues. Unmatched junction bases numbered 11, after V lost 1 base and J lost 3 bases.

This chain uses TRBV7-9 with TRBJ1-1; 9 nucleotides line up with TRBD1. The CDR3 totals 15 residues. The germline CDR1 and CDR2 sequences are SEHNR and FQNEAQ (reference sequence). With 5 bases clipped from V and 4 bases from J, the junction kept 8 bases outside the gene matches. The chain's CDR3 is CASSPRGQGTTEAFF. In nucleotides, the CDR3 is TGTGCCAGCAGCCCAAGAGGACAGGGGACCACTGAAGCTTTCTTT.

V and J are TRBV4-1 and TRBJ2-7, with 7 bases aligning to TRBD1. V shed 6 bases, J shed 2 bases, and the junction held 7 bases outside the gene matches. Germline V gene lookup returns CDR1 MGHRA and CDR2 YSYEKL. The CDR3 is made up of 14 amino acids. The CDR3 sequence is CASRTLQGAYEQYF. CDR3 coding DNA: TGCGCCAGCAGAACGCTCCAGGGGGCCTACGAGCAGTACTTC.

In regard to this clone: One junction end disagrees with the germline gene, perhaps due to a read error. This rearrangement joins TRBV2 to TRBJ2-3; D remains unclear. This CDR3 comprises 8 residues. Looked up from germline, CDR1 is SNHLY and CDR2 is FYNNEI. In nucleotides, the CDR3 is TGTGCCAGCAGTGAACACGGTTTT. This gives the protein CASSEHGF.

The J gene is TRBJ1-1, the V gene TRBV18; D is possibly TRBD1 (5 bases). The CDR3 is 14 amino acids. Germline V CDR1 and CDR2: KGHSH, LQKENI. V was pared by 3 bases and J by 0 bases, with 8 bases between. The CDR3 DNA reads TGTGCCAGCTCACCCGCAGGGATGAACACTGAAGCTTTCTTT. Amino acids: CASSPAGMNTEAFF.

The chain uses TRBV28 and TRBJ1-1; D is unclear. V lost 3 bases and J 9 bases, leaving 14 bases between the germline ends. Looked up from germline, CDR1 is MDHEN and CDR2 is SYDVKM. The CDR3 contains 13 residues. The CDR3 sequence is CASSLSWEGKAFF. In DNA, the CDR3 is TGTGCCAGCAGTTTGTCATGGGAGGGAAAAGCTTTCTTT.

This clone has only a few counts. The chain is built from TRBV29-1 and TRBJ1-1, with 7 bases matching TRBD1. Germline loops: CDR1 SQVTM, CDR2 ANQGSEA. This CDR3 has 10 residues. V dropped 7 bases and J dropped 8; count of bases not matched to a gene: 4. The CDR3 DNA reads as TGCAGCGCCACCAGGGGGGAAGCTTTCTTT. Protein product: CSATRGEAFF.

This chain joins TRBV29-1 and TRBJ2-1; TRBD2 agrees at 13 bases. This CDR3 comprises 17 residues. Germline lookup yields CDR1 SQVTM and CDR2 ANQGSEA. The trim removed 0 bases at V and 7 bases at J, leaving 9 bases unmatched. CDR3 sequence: CSVEDFLRTSGGNEQFF. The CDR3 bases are TGCAGCGTTGAAGATTTCCTGAGGACTAGCGGGGGTAATGAGCAGTTCTTC.

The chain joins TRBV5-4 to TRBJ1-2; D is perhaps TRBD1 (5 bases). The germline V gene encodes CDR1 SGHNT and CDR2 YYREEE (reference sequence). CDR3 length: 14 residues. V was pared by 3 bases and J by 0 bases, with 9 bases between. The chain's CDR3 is CASSYPGANYGYTF. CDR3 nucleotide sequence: TGTGCCAGCAGCTACCCGGGGGCTAACTATGGCTACACCTTC.

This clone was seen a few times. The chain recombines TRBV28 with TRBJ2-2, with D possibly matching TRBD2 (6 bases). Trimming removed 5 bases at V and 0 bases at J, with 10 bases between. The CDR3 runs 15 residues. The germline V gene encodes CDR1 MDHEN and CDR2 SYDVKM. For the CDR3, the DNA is TGTGCCAGCAGTCCGACTAGTGCGAACACCGGGGAGCTGTTTTTT. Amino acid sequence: CASSPTSANTGELFF.

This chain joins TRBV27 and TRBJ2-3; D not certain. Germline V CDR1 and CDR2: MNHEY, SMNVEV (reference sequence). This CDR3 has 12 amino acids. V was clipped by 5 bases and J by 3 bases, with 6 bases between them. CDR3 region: CASSASTDTQYF. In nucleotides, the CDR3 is TGTGCCAGCAGTGCCAGTACAGATACGCAGTATTTT.

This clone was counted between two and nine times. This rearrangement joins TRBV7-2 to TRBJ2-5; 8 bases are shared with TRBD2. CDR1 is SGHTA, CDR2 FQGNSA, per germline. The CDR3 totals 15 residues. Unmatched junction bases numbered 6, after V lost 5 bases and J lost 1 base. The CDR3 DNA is TGTGCCAGCAGCAGGGTAGCGGGACCCCAAGAGACCCAGTACTTC. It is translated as CASSRVAGPQETQYF.

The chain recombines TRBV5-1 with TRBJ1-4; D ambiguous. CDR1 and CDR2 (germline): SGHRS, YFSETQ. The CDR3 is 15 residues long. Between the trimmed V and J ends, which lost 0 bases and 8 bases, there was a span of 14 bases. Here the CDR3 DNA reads TGCGCCAGCAGCTTGGCGATTGGGTCAGGCGAAAAACTGTTTTTT. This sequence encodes CASSLAIGSGEKLFF.